This note documents a single TCR beta chain sequence. In its sample, this clone was seen once. Its cognate antigen has yet to be identified. Base qualities are missing; no much larger clone stands one base away. Each donor gave one peripheral blood draw, roughly 120 mL on average, collected into heparinised tubes. A BD FACSAria II was used to sort naive, central memory, regulatory and stem cell-like memory CD4+ T cells with a panel that included CD45RO, CCR7, CD25, CD127, CD95 and CD27. Purity was above 95% for every sorted population. Right away, PBMCs were isolated by Lymphoprep density gradient centrifugation and were stained directly, with no culture step. Samples were stained and sorted in pairs, with one healthy donor and one patient per experiment, so that batch effects were minimized. The sample belongs to a study of beta chain features in type 1 diabetes listed by TCRdb under 2018. Broadly, across the study: No differences in mean age, gender distribution, total cell number or subset yield were found between patients and healthy donors. A total of roughly 100 million sorted cells were examined across all samples, and the number of cells per subset was strongly correlated with RNA yield. The study compared the TCRB repertoires of sorted circulating CD4+ T cell subsets in recently diagnosed type 1 diabetes patients with those in matched healthy donors. Naive and central memory subsets were obtained from all 28 donors, but regulatory and stem cell-like memory subsets were isolated from only 8 patients and about 8 healthy donors.

The paper as a whole reports these results and caveats: Fewer insertions and more nucleotide deletions at VDJ recombination sites were observed in patients with type 1 diabetes, implying thymic rearrangement abnormalities. Only small numbers of individuals were included in the HLA sub-analyses, which left unresolved whether HLA type had any influence on TCRB rearrangement. Shorter templates might have been favored by PCR, but patient and control samples were amplified and corrected together, so both groups would have been affected equally by any skew. Naive, central memory and regulatory TCRB repertoires appeared to be more similar among patients than among healthy donors. A moderate but significant shortening of TCRB CDR3 length was observed in type 1 diabetes patients in all four CD4+ subsets. Sequencing cDNA rather than genomic DNA could over-represent highly expressing activated cells, although activation and CD3 levels did not differ between groups.

Trimming removed 5 bases from V and 4 bases from J, leaving 17 bases between the germline ends. From the germline V gene, CDR1 is SGHVS and CDR2 is FQNEAQ. The CDR3 covers 15 residues, taking in both the cysteine and the phenylalanine. The kept DNA is CDR3 alone, 45 bases in frame from the first base. The entire amount of isolated RNA was reverse transcribed using the High Capacity cDNA Reverse Transcription Kit, so the sequenced TCRB transcripts were expressed ones. Deep immunoSEQ sequencing was applied to naive, central memory and regulatory T cell samples, giving an average of roughly 3.5 million total reads per sample. After sorted cells were lysed in RLT buffer, RNA was extracted with DNase-treated RNeasy Micro or Mini kits, with the choice depending on cell number. Each cell subset was processed on its own to prevent cross-contamination, while patient and healthy donor samples were processed together. TCRB sequences were amplified from cDNA with the immunoSEQ multiplex PCR, producing 87-bp fragments spanning the CDR3 region. Sequencing of the amplicons was done on the Illumina HiSeq platform. On the study's bioinformatics: Synthetic template baselines were used to correct PCR bias computationally, reads within Hamming distance 2 were collapsed together, and singletons that could not be merged were discarded. Reads were aligned against IMGT so that V, D and J genes, CDR3 length and insertions or deletions at six rearrangement sites could be assigned. Within each subset, clonotype counts were normalized to the number of sorted cells before true diversity and Gini coefficients were calculated with the tcR R package. Repertoire sharing was quantified using the overlap coefficient calculated on TCRB nucleotide sequences. Out-of-frame TCRB sequences from naive cells were analyzed as a proxy for the pre-selection repertoire. The immuneACCESS repertoire file appears here via TCRdb, limited to in-frame rearrangements. These files lack a portion of the clones; in checked studies, under half of the deficit traces to unresolved V genes, and the cause of the others is not known. V and J calls plus clone size are reproduced from that table; the DNA served to infer D and trimming. Recorded for this sample are 600,000 to 700,000 clones; roughly 12% of them occurred a single time. The ten largest clones capture roughly 0.11% of the sample.

The material sequenced was naive CD4+ T cells from blood. The meaning of the sample's cell subset or site label: true naive CD4+ T cells. The sequence came from a man aged 25 to 40 with type 1 diabetes. Rearrangement joined TRBV7-8 to TRBJ1-1, and possibly TRBD1, on 6 matching bases. In nucleotide form, the sequence is TGTGCCAGCAGCACACAACAGGGCTTCGGCACTGAAGCTTTCTTT. Its coded protein is CASSTQQGFGTEAFF. The full variable domain, completed from the reference TRBV7-8 and TRBJ1-1 proteins outside the CDR3, reads GAGVSQSPRYKVAKRGQDVALRCDPISGHVSLFWYQQALGQGPEFLTYFQNEAQLDKSGLPSDRFFAERPEGSVSTLKIQRTQQEDSAVYLCASSTQQGFGTEAFFGQGTRLTVV.